This T cell receptor (beta chain) was profiled in a study of response to subunit inactivated influenza vaccine. The study, taken as a whole, reports: The authors put forward the suggestion that each seasonal influenza vaccination may bring in only a limited number of new T cells.

TCRdb re-called the RT-PCR reads with MiXCR, one entry per CDR3 protein. The data contain fewer than 200,000 distinct CDR3 sequences, about a tenth of them singletons. The V and J ends lost 0 bases and 3 bases respectively, with 12 bases between them. The V gene's germline CDR1 is SGHKS and CDR2 YYEKEE (reference sequence). CDR3 length: 15 amino acids. On this clonotype itself: The antigen remains unidentified.

This specimen was non-naive T cells sorted from PBMCs, taken on the day of vaccination. The origin of this receptor is a man between 50 and 59 years old who received an inactivated influenza vaccine. The gene calls are TRBV5-5 and TRBJ1-2, with a tentative D call TRBD1 (6 bases). The chain's CDR3 is CASSLEGTTYYGYTF. The CDR3 bases are TGTGCCAGCAGCTTGGAAGGGACAACCTACTATGGCTACACCTTC.